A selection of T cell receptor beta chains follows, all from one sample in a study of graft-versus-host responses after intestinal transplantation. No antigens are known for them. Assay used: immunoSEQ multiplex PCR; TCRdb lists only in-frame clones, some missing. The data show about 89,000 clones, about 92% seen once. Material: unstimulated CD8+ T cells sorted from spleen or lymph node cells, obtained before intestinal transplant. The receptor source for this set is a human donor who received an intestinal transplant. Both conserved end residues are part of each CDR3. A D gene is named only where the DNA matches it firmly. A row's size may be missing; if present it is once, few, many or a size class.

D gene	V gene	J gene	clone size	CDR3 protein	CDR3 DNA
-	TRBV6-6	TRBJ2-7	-	CASSYSSSFEQYF	TGTGCCAGCAGTTACTCGAGTTCTTTCGAGCAGTACTTC
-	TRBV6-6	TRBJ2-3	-	CASSAGHYTDTQYF	TGTGCCAGCAGTGCAGGGCACTATACAGATACGCAGTATTTT
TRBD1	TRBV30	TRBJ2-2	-	CAWYRGGGTGELFF	TGTGCCTGGTACAGGGGTGGAGGCACCGGGGAGCTGTTTTTT
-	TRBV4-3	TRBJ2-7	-	CASSQEPGHNYEQYF	TGCGCCAGCAGCCAAGAACCCGGACACAACTACGAGCAGTACTTC
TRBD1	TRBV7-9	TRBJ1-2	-	CASSLGTGYGYTF	TGTGCCAGCAGCTTGGGGACAGGGTATGGCTACACCTTC
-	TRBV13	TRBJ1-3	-	CASSLRGDRTGNTIYF	TGTGCCAGCAGCTTACGCGGTGACAGGACTGGAAACACCATATATTTT
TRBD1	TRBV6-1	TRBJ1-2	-	CASSEAGTVYGYTF	TGTGCCAGCAGTGAAGCCGGGACAGTCTATGGCTACACCTTC
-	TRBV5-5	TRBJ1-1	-	CASSPRPNEVNTEAFF	TGTGCCAGCAGCCCCCGACCAAACGAGGTGAACACTGAAGCTTTCTTC
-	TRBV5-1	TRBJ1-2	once	CASSLEVVGTENYGYTF	TGCGCCAGCAGCTTGGAGGTTGTGGGGACTGAAAACTATGGCTACACCTTC
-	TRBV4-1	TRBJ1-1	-	CASSPLGHLVTEAFF	TGCGCCAGCAGCCCCCTCGGACATCTAGTCACTGAAGCTTTCTTT
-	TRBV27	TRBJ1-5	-	CASSLKEGSNQPQHF	TGTGCCAGCAGTTTAAAGGAGGGCAGCAATCAGCCCCAGCATTTT
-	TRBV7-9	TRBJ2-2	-	CASSLVGQGLPGELFF	TGTGCCAGCAGCTTAGTAGGGCAGGGCCTACCCGGGGAGCTGTTTTTT
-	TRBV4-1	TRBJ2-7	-	CASSQSAGLSYEQYF	TGCGCCAGCAGTCAGAGTGCGGGGCTATCCTACGAGCAGTACTTC
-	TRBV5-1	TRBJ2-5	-	CASSVLQETQYF	TGCGCCAGCAGCGTGCTACAAGAGACCCAGTACTTC
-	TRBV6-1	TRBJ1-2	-	CASSEYSNYGYTF	TGTGCCAGCAGTGAATACTCTAACTATGGCTACACCTTC
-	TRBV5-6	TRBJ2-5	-	CASSPGTTGQETQYF	TGTGCCAGCAGCCCCGGGACAACGGGCCAAGAGACCCAGTACTTC
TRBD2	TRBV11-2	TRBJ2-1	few	CASSLGLAYEQFF	TGTGCCAGCAGCTTGGGACTAGCCTATGAGCAGTTCTTC
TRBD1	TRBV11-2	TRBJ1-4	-	CASSLVLTGEGNEKLFF	TGTGCCAGCAGCTTAGTTCTCACAGGGGAAGGTAATGAAAAACTGTTTTTT
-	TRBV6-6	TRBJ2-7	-	CASSYSGSPYEQYF	TGTGCCAGCAGCTACTCGGGCAGCCCCTACGAGCAGTACTTC
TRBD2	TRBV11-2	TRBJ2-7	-	CASSPASGASYEQYF	TGTGCCAGCAGCCCGGCTAGCGGGGCCTCCTACGAGCAGTACTTC
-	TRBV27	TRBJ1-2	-	CASGQSVYGYTF	TGTGCCAGCGGGCAGTCGGTCTATGGCTACACCTTC
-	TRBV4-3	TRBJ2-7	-	CASSQDPSDEQYF	TGCGCCAGCAGCCAGGATCCTAGCGACGAGCAGTACTTC
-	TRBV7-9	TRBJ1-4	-	CASSLGQENEKLFF	TGTGCCAGCAGCTTAGGACAAGAAAATGAAAAACTGTTTTTT
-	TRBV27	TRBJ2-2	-	CASSLSSLTGELFF	TGTGCCAGCAGTTTATCGTCCCTGACCGGGGAGCTGTTTTTT
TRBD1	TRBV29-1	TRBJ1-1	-	CSVPGQGTAEAFF	TGCAGCGTGCCCGGACAGGGAACGGCTGAAGCTTTCTTT
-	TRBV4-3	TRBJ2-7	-	CASSQDGTGYEQYF	TGCGCCAGCAGCCAAGATGGGACTGGTTACGAGCAGTACTTC
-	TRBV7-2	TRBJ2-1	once	CASSLGGQPYNEQFF	TGTGCCAGCAGCTTAGGGGGGCAACCCTACAATGAGCAGTTCTTC
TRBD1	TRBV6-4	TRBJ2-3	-	CASSEAGTGRTDTQYF	TGTGCCAGCAGTGAGGCCGGGACAGGGAGGACAGATACGCAGTATTTT
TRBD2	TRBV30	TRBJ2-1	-	CAWSVGYPSGGAILPNKQFF	TGTGCCTGGAGTGTAGGGTATCCTAGCGGGGGGGCCATTCTTCCCAACAAGCAGTTCTTC
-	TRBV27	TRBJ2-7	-	CASSPKAWGGEQYF	TGTGCCAGCAGTCCGAAGGCCTGGGGAGGCGAGCAGTACTTC
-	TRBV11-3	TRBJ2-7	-	CASSLEDGGKQYF	TGTGCCAGCAGCTTAGAGGATGGGGGCAAGCAGTACTTC
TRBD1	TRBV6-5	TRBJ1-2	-	CASSQLGTGNGYTF	TGTGCCAGCAGCCAGCTCGGGACAGGGAATGGCTACACCTTC